Presented here are 3 T cell receptor beta chains from one specimen sequenced in a study of T-cell memory formation after mild COVID-19. TCRdb re-analysed the 5' RACE reads in MiXCR, keeping a single row per CDR3 protein. The repertoire holds hundreds of thousands of distinct CDR3 sequences, with less than 25% as singletons. The sequencing input was PBMCs or a T cell subset sorted from them (not recorded which). These receptors were collected from an adult woman who had mild COVID-19 (a few samples of this study predate the infection). Cell type and time point are not known.

The gene calls are TRBV6-5 and TRBJ2-7; tentatively, D is TRBD1 (6 bases). Germline V gene lookup returns CDR1 MNHEY and CDR2 SVGAGI. Trimming removed 6 bases at V and 2 bases at J, with 14 bases between. The CDR3 contains 14 residues. The CDR3 protein is CASSFDRMTYEQYF. In DNA form, the CDR3 reads TGTGCCAGCAGCTTCGACAGGATGACCTACGAGCAGTACTTC.

V gene TRBV5-1 combines with J gene TRBJ1-2; 9 bases line up with TRBD1. With V trimmed by 3 bases and J by 3 bases, 9 bases remained unmatched. The germline CDR1 and CDR2 sequences are SGHRS and YFSETQ. The CDR3 covers 16 residues. The CDR3 reads CASSSEQGAHDYGYTF. Written as DNA, the CDR3 is TGCGCCAGCAGCTCAGAACAGGGGGCACACGACTATGGCTACACCTTC.

The gene calls are TRBV7-3 and TRBJ2-2; the D gene could be TRBD1 or TRBD2 (5 bases each). Germline CDR1 SGHTA, CDR2 FQGTGA. The germline V and J ends were trimmed by 1 base and 0 bases, with 12 bases remaining between them. The CDR3 has 17 amino acids. The CDR3 DNA reads TGTGCCAGCAGCTTAAGGGGGAAAGCGACGAACACCGGGGAGCTGTTTTTT. Amino acids: CASSLRGKATNTGELFF.